This entry lists 17 T cell receptor beta chains sequenced from one sample in a study of T cell responses to AZD1222 COVID-19 vaccine. Assay used: immunoSEQ multiplex PCR; TCRdb lists only in-frame clones, some missing. The sample holds 160,000 or so clones; more than 75% are singletons and the top ten take 4.3%. Sample: peripheral blood, taken 28 days after the second AZD1222 dose. Receptors were obtained from an adult who received the AZD1222 COVID-19 vaccine.

The gene calls are TRBV25-1 and TRBJ1-2; D uncertain. This CDR3 is 10 amino acids long. Trimming cost V 6 bases and J 6 bases, with 5 bases left between them. CDR1 is MGHDK and CDR2 is SYGVNS in the germline V gene. In DNA, the CDR3 is TGTGCCAGCAGCTTTGATGGCTACACCTTC. This encodes CASSFDGYTF.

The gene calls are TRBV12-3 or TRBV12-4 and TRBJ1-6; tentative D call: TRBD1 (5 bases). Trimming removed 10 bases from V and 10 bases from J, with 17 bases in between. The CDR3 length is 13 residues. CDR3 nucleotides: TGTGCCACCGGGACCAGGACGTACTCACCCCTCCACTTT. It yields the protein CATGTRTYSPLHF.

This chain uses TRBV5-4 with TRBJ1-3, with 8 nucleotides matching TRBD1. Germline V gene lookup returns CDR1 SGHNT and CDR2 YYREEE (reference sequence). The ends lost 4 bases at V and 2 bases at J; junction bases unmatched: 2. The CDR3 sequence is 14 residues long. The CDR3 coding sequence is TGTGCCAGCAGCACACAGGGGGCTGGAAACACCATATATTTT. It encodes CASSTQGAGNTIYF.

The chain carries TRBV7-8 and TRBJ2-1, with 16 bases fitting TRBD2. The CDR3 has 20 residues. With V trimmed by 4 bases and J by 7 bases, 16 bases remained unmatched. From germline, CDR1 is SGHVS and CDR2 FQNEAQ. The CDR3 nucleotides read TGTGCCAGCAGCTCCCCGTACGGGACTAGCGGGGGGGCCGTGGGGAATGAGCAGTTCTTC. This translates into CASSSPYGTSGGAVGNEQFF.

The rearrangement uses TRBV5-1 and TRBJ1-5; maybe TRBD1 (5 bases). Germline lookup yields CDR1 SGHRS and CDR2 YFSETQ. V was trimmed by 1 base and J by 11 bases, leaving 16 bases between them. CDR3 size: 14 residues. The CDR3 here is CASSLRGAGEAQHF. CDR3 bases: TGCGCCAGCAGCTTGCGGGGCGCGGGGGAGGCCCAGCATTTT.

The chain combines TRBV5-1 with TRBJ1-2; 11 bases fit TRBD1. CDR1 and CDR2 from the germline V gene are SGHRS and YFSETQ. Trimming at V came to 0 bases and at J to 8 bases, leaving 12 bases not matched to a gene. The CDR3 runs 17 residues. The CDR3 is CASSLGTGGRSGGGYTF. In DNA form, the CDR3 reads TGCGCCAGCAGCTTGGGGACAGGGGGCCGCTCGGGAGGCGGCTACACCTTC.

The rearrangement joins TRBV5-5 to TRBJ2-6, with TRBD1 matching over 7 bases. This CDR3 is built from 16 residues. J lost 1 base, V lost 4 bases, and 5 bases had no gene match. Germline V CDR1 and CDR2: SGHKS, YYEKEE (reference sequence). The CDR3 spells CASSLYRGSGANVLTF. The CDR3 DNA sequence: TGTGCCAGCAGCCTTTACAGGGGATCTGGGGCCAACGTCCTGACTTTC.

This clone was detected only a few times. The V call is TRBV19, the J call TRBJ1-2, with D unclear. The CDR3 contains 15 residues. The germline V gene encodes CDR1 LNHDA and CDR2 SQIVND (reference sequence). Trimming left V 0 bases short and J 0 bases short, with 8 bases between. The CDR3 sequence: CASSIEQFSNYGYTF. The DNA of the CDR3 is TGTGCCAGTAGTATAGAACAGTTCTCTAACTATGGCTACACCTTC.

The rearrangement links TRBV18 to TRBJ1-6, with a tentative D call TRBD1 (5 bases). Trimming stripped 6 bases from V and 10 bases from J, with 19 bases between. The CDR3 has 15 residues. Germline CDR1 and CDR2: KGHSH and LQKENI. The CDR3 DNA reads as TGTGCCAGCTCTCTTACGCAGGGATCGCGATCACCCCTCCACTTT. It translates to CASSLTQGSRSPLHF. Together with reference TRBV18 and TRBJ1-6, the CDR3 gives the full variable domain: NAGVMQNPRHLVRRRGQEARLRCSPMKGHSHVYWYRQLPEEGLKFMVYLQKENIIDESGMPKERFSAEFPKEGPSILRIQQVVRGDSAAYFCASSLTQGSRSPLHFGNGTRLTVT.

The V and J genes are TRBV7-2 and TRBJ1-2, with 7 bases lining up with TRBD1. After removal of 5 bases from V and 2 bases from J, the junction contained 8 bases not matched to a gene. The CDR3 consists of 15 residues. Germline loops: CDR1 SGHTA, CDR2 FQGNSA. The CDR3 here is CASSPGGLGNYGYTF. The CDR3 DNA reads TGTGCCAGCAGCCCAGGGGGACTGGGCAACTATGGCTACACCTTC.

This clone was observed a few times. This rearrangement joins TRBV6-6 to TRBJ1-4, with 7 bases matching TRBD1. The CDR3 totals 17 residues. Per the germline V gene, CDR1 is MNHNY and CDR2 is SVGAGI (reference sequence). With 5 bases clipped from V and 4 bases from J, the junction kept 13 bases outside the gene matches. CDR3 sequence reads: CASSRQGSPAFNEKLFF. The CDR3 DNA reads TGTGCCAGCAGTCGACAGGGTAGCCCTGCGTTTAATGAAAAACTGTTTTTT.

This chain joins TRBV6-5 and TRBJ1-2, with 7 bases identical to TRBD1. From germline, CDR1 is MNHEY and CDR2 SVGAGI. The J segment lost 8 bases and the V segment lost 8 bases, leaving 11 bases of the junction unmatched. The CDR3 loop spans 13 amino acids. The CDR3 coding sequence is TGTGCCAGCTCCCTAAACGGAGGGGGCGGCTACACCTTC. This encodes CASSLNGGGGYTF.

This chain joins TRBV9 and TRBJ1-6; weak D call: TRBD1 (6 bases). CDR1 and CDR2 from the germline V gene are SGDLS and YYNGEE. The CDR3 contains 14 residues. Deletions cut 3 bases from V and 7 bases from J, with 11 bases between. Here the CDR3 reads CASSEPGVNSPLHF. CDR3 sequence (DNA): TGTGCCAGCAGCGAGCCAGGGGTGAATTCACCCCTCCACTTT.

On this clone itself: The same CDR3 is also encoded by other DNA sequences in this sample. The chain couples TRBV27 to TRBJ1-1, with a weak D call TRBD1 (5 bases). Trimming pared 4 bases from V and 4 bases from J, leaving 13 bases between. Per the germline V gene, CDR1 is MNHEY and CDR2 is SMNVEV (reference sequence). There are 14 residues in the CDR3. The CDR3: CASSSPGLRTEAFF. CDR3 DNA sequence: TGTGCCAGCAGTTCCCCAGGGCTTCGCACTGAAGCTTTCTTT.

This chain uses TRBV6-5 with TRBJ1-2; 11 bases agree with TRBD1. V lost 6 bases to trimming and J lost 5 bases; unmatched junction nucleotides: 8. Germline values: CDR1 MNHEY, CDR2 SVGAGI. CDR3 length: 15 residues. The CDR3: CASSRSGQGAYGYTF. As DNA, the CDR3 is TGTGCCAGCAGCCGAAGCGGACAGGGGGCGTATGGCTACACCTTC.

In its sample, this clone was seen once. V is TRBV7-8 and J is TRBJ1-2; the match to TRBD1 covers 9 bases. Germline loops: CDR1 SGHVS, CDR2 FQNEAQ. The junction had 10 bases not matched to a gene; V was cut back by 2 bases and J by 6 bases. The CDR3 contains 16 residues. The CDR3 region has the DNA TGTGCCAGCAGCTTAAAGGGGGACAGGGTTGGCGATGGCTACACCTTC. This encodes CASSLKGDRVGDGYTF.

The chain recombines TRBV29-1 with TRBJ1-2; D ambiguous. V was cut by 7 bases and J by 0 bases, with 15 bases left in between. The CDR3 consists of 14 residues. Germline V lookup: CDR1 SQVTM, CDR2 ANQGSEA. CDR3 DNA: TGCAGCGCCCTTGGCGGGATTGCTAACTATGGCTACACCTTC. This sequence encodes CSALGGIANYGYTF.